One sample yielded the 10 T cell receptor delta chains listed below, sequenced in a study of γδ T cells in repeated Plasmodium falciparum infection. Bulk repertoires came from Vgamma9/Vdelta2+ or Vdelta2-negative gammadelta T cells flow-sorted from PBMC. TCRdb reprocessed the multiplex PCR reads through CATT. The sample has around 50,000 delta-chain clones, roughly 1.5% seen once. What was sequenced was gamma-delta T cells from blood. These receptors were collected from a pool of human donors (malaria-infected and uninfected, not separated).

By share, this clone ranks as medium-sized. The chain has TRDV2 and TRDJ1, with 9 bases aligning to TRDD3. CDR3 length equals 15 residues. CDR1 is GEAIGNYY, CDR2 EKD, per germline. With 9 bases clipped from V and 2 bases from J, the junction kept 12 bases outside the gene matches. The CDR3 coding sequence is TGTGCCGGCTGGGGGATGCAAGACGATACCGATAAACTCATCTTT. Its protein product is CAGWGMQDDTDKLIF.

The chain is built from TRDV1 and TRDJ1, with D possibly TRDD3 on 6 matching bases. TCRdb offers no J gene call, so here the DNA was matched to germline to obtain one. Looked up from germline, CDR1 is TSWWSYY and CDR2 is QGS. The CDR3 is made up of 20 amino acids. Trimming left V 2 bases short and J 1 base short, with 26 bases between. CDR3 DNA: TGTGCTCTTGGGGAATGCCCGCCAATTAAGTGGGGATCTCCCACCGATAAACTCATCTTT. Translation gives CALGECPPIKWGSPTDKLIF.

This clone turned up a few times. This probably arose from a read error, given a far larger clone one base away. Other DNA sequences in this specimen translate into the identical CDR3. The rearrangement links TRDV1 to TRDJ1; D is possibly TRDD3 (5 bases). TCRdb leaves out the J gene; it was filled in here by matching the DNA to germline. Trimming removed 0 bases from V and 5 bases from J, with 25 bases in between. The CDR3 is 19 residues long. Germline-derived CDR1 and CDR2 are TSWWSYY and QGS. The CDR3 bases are TGTGCTCTTGGGGAACTGGGAAAATGGTGGGCCTCCCGGGATGATAAACTCATCTTT. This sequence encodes CALGELGKWWASRDDKLIF.

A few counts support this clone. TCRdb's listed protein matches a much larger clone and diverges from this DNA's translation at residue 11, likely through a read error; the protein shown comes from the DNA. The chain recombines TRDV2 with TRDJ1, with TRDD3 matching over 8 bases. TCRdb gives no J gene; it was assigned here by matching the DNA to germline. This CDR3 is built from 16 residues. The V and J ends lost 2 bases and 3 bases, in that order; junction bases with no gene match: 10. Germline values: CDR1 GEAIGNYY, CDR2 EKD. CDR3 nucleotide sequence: TGTGCCTGTGACAAGCTGGGGGACACGTACGCCGATAAACTCATCTTT. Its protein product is CACDKLGDTYADKLIF.

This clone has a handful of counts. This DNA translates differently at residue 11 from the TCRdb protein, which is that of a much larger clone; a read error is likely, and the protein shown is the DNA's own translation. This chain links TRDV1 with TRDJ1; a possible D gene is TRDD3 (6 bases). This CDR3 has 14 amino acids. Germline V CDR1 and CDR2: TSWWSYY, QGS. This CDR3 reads CALWGRSYTDRLIF. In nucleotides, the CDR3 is TGTGCTCTCTGGGGACGATCGTACACCGATAGACTCATCTTT.

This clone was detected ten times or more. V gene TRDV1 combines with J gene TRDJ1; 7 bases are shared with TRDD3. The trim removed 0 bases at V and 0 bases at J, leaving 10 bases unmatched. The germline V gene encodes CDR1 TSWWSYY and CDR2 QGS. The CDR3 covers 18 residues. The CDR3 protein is CALGELFVLGSYTDKLIF. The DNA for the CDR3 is TGTGCTCTTGGGGAACTTTTTGTACTGGGGAGCTACACCGATAAACTCATCTTT.

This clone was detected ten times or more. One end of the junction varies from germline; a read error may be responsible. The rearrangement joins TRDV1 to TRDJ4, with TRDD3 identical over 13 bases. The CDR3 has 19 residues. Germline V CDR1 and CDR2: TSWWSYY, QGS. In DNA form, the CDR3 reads TGTGCTATTGGGGAATCACTGGGGGATACGCTAGCGGTTATTGGACCCCTGATCTTT. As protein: CAIGESLGDTLAVIGPLIF.

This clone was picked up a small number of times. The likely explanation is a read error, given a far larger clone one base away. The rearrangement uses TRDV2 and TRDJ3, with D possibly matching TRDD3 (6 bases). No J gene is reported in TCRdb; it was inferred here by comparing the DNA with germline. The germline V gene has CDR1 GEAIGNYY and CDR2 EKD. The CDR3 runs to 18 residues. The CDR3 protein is CACDTAEITDWDTRQMFF. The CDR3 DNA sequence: TGTGCCTGTGACACCGCGGAAATTACGGACTGGGACACCAGACAGATGTTTTTC.

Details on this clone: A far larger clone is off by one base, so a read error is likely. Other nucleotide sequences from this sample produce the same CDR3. In DNA form, the CDR3 reads TGTGCTCTCCTGCCGTCCTACGGGGGATACGGGTACACCGATAAACTCATCTTT. This codes for CALLPSYGGYGYTDKLIF. This chain joins TRDV1 and TRDJ1; 10 positions match TRDD3. Looked up from germline, CDR1 is TSWWSYY and CDR2 is QGS. The ends lost 9 bases at V and 0 bases at J; junction bases unmatched: 16. CDR3 size: 18 residues.

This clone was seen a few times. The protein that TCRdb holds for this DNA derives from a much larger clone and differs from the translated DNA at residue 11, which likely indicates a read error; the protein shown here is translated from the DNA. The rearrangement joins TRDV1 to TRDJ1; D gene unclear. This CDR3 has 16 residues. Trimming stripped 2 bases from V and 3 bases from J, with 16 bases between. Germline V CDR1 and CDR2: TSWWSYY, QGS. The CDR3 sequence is CALGEICPPNADKLIF. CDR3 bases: TGTGCTCTTGGGGAAATATGCCCGCCAAACGCCGATAAACTCATCTTT.